This T cell receptor (beta chain) stems from a study of control samples from healthy donors and cancer patients. Some clones are missing from TCRdb's copy, which holds only in-frame ones; the method was immunoSEQ multiplex PCR. The table has 70,000 to 80,000 clones, roughly 89% seen once. This clonotype originated in a woman aged 55-69 years with head and neck cancer. The specimen was PBMCs.

DNA of the CDR3: TGTGCCAGCAGCTTGGGTGGGGTTAACAATGAGCAGTTCTTC. Translation gives CASSLGGVNNEQFF. V gene TRBV7-3 combines with J gene TRBJ2-1; D uncertain. Germline V CDR1 and CDR2: SGHTA, FQGTGA. The germline V and J ends were trimmed by 3 bases and 5 bases, with 11 bases remaining between them. The CDR3 sequence is 14 residues long.